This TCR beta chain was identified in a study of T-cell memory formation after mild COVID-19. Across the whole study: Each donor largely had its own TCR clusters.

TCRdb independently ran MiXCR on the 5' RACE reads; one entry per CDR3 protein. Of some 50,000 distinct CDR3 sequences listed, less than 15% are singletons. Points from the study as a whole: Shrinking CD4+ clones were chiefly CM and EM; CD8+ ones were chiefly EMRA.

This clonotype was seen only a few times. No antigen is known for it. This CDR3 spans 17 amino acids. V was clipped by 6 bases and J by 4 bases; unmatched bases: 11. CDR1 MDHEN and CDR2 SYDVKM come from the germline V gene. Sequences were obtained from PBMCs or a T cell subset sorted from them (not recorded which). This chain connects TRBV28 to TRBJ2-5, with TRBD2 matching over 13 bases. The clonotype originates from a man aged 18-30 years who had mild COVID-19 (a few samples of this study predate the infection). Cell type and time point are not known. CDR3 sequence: CASSVGRTSGGGETQYF. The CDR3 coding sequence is TGTGCCAGCAGCGTGGGTCGGACTAGCGGGGGTGGAGAGACCCAGTACTTC.